A selection of T cell receptor beta chains follows, all from one sample in a study of CD8+ T cells in alopecia areata. Libraries were prepared by immunoSEQ multiplex PCR; TCRdb keeps only in-frame clonotypes and omits some of them. The table has 150,000 or so clones, 50% to 75% seen once. The material sequenced was CD4+ T cells sorted from blood, taken at approximately week 56, from a patient treated with tofacitinib. The receptors shown here come from a human donor with alopecia areata. Each CDR3 is given with its conserved first and last residue.

v_call cdr3_length cdr3_aa
TRBV13 15 CASSLRDRVGETQYF
TRBV4-2 16 CASSQEVATRIGKLFF
TRBV4-2 17 CASSRSPGTGSSYEQYF
TRBV6-5 16 CASSSNLGAGGETQYF
TRBV30 16 CAWSLYDRASNYGYTF
TRBV13 14 CASSLRAGGNTIYF
TRBV29-1 13 CSVGAQSNYGYTF
TRBV29-1 14 CSVATGGASYEQYF
TRBV2 14 CASSEWTGGDEQYF
TRBV5-1 16 CASSLGDYRSTDTQYF
TRBV30 15 CAWRSPGQGPYEQYF
TRBV5-1 13 CASSLDMNTEAFF
TRBV29-1 14 CSVEAGDGSDTQYF
TRBV4-1 18 CASSQDQGWRYGNQPQHF
TRBV18 13 CASSLQANYGYTF
TRBV30 12 CAWSPINTEAFF
TRBV18 13 CASSATSINEQFF
TRBV5-1 11 CASNVGGELFF